This TCR beta chain emerged from a study of CD8+ T cells in alopecia areata. Study-level information: Those patients who were treated received oral tofacitinib, which was given at 5 to 10 mg twice daily for moderate-to-severe alopecia areata. Tofacitinib treatment spanned 6 to 18 months, with 6 months off drug afterward.

Regarding this clone: Its target is not known.

Germline assignment: CDR1 PRHDT and CDR2 FYEKMQ (reference sequence). V shed 2 bases, J shed 3 bases, and the junction held 5 bases outside the gene matches. This CDR3 has 16 amino acids. Extracted RNA was reverse transcribed, and the resulting cDNA served as sequencing template. Measured with immunoSEQ multiplex PCR; TCRdb has only the in-frame clones, and not every one. The sample has some 150,000 clones, approximately 53% seen once. Study outcomes and limitations: Clarity of TCR sharing across patients fell short of that in mice, possibly HLA-related.

In alopecia areata patients, both lesional scalp punch biopsies and peripheral blood were collected. The receptor was derived from a human donor with alopecia areata. V and J are TRBV13 and TRBJ2-1, with 9 bases matching TRBD2. This material consisted of CD8+ T cells sorted from blood, taken at week 0. In DNA, the CDR3 is TGTGCCAGCAGCTTACGGGCTAGCGGGATCTACAATGAGCAGTTCTTC. It yields the protein CASSLRASGIYNEQFF.